The clone carrying this T cell receptor beta chain was picked up many times. The V segment lost 0 bases and the J segment 7 bases; nucleotides outside the gene matches: 8. Germline lookup yields CDR1 KGHSH and CDR2 LQKENI. The CDR3 is 16 amino acids. The data are from a study of neurological immune-mediated disorders. In TCRdb, the 5' RACE reads were re-called with MiXCR into one record per CDR3 protein. The table records just over 95,000 distinct CDR3 sequences, 3.5% of them present only once. The receptor's source is a woman aged 18-29 years with multiple sclerosis. Sequenced input: PBMCs. The chain employs TRBV18 and TRBJ2-5; 10 bases agree with TRBD2. The chain's CDR3 is CASSPPGTSVKGTQYF. For the CDR3, the DNA is TGTGCCAGCTCACCACCGGGGACTAGCGTAAAAGGGACCCAGTACTTC. Together with reference TRBV18 and TRBJ2-5, the CDR3 gives the full variable domain: NAGVMQNPRHLVRRRGQEARLRCSPMKGHSHVYWYRQLPEEGLKFMVYLQKENIIDESGMPKERFSAEFPKEGPSILRIQQVVRGDSAAYFCASSPPGTSVKGTQYFGPGTRLLVL.